Listed here are 17 T cell receptor beta chains from one sample, sequenced in a study of blood T cell repertoires in COVID-19. Libraries were prepared by immunoSEQ multiplex PCR; TCRdb keeps only in-frame clonotypes and omits some of them. The sample has around 140,000 clones; 85% to 90% are singletons. The sequencing input was peripheral blood. These receptors were obtained from a man aged 45 to 65 with active or convalescent COVID-19.

The chain employs TRBV5-1 and TRBJ2-3; D remains unclear. This CDR3 is 11 amino acids long. Trimming took off 6 bases at V and 4 bases at J, with 6 bases between the two ends. Germline loops: CDR1 SGHRS, CDR2 YFSETQ. CDR3 DNA: TGCGCCAGCACCCTTTCAGATACGCAGTATTTT. Translation: CASTLSDTQYF. Filled out from reference TRBV5-1 and TRBJ2-3, the complete variable domain reads KAGVTQTPRYLIKTRGQQVTLSCSPISGHRSVSWYQQTPGQGLQFLFEYFSETQRNKGNFPGRFSGRQFSNSRSEMNVSTLELGDSALYLCASTLSDTQYFGPGTRLTVL.

This CDR3 reads CASTPGAFNNEQFF. In DNA, the CDR3 is TGTGCCAGTACCCCGGGAGCCTTCAACAATGAGCAGTTCTTC. The rearrangement joins TRBV6-5 to TRBJ2-1; possible D gene TRBD2, 6 bases. V lost 9 bases to trimming and J lost 5 bases, with 17 bases between them. CDR1 and CDR2 from the germline V gene are MNHEY and SVGAGI. The CDR3 has 14 amino acids.

This chain connects TRBV5-1 to TRBJ2-1; 9 bases line up with TRBD2. J was trimmed by 6 bases and V by 4 bases; bases with no gene match: 14. Germline CDR1 SGHRS, CDR2 YFSETQ. The CDR3 is 17 residues long. CDR3 sequence (DNA): TGCGCCAGCAGCCCACCACTACTGGCTAGCGGGGTCAATGAGCAGTTCTTC. This gives the protein CASSPPLLASGVNEQFF.

CDR3 region: CASGLGQGFTYEQYF. The CDR3 DNA is TGTGCCAGCGGCCTAGGACAGGGTTTTACCTACGAGCAGTACTTC. This rearrangement joins TRBV6-2 or TRBV6-3 to TRBJ2-7; 8 nucleotides align to TRBD1. Per the germline V gene, CDR1 is MNHEY and CDR2 is SVGEGT. This CDR3 contains 15 residues. The V gene end was trimmed by 8 bases and the J gene end by 2 bases; junction bases not matched to a gene: 11.

The genes are TRBV28 and TRBJ2-1, with a tentative D call TRBD1 (8 bases). Germline V gives CDR1 MDHEN, CDR2 SYDVKM. V gave up 2 bases and J gave up 7 bases, with 21 bases separating them. The CDR3 loop spans 17 amino acids. CDR3: CASSLPGMTGDYNEQFF. The DNA of the CDR3 is TGTGCCAGCAGTTTACCCGGCATGACAGGGGACTATAATGAGCAGTTCTTC.

V is TRBV15 and J is TRBJ2-7; 9 positions agree with TRBD1. The CDR3 is 15 residues long. Germline CDR1 LNHNV, CDR2 YYDKDF (reference sequence). With V trimmed by 3 bases and J by 2 bases, 5 bases remained unmatched. CDR3 nucleotides: TGTGCCACCAGCAGGGGGGGGACAGGGACCTACGAGCAGTACTTC. Its protein is CATSRGGTGTYEQYF.

CDR3 in DNA: TGTGCCAGCAGTCCCGAATCGCCGCTGCGCCTCCGGGACACAAAAAACATTCAGTACTTC. Residues: CASSPESPLRLRDTKNIQYF. This chain connects TRBV27 to TRBJ2-4, with D perhaps matching TRBD1 (6 bases). V dropped 5 bases and J dropped 4 bases, with 30 bases sitting between them. Germline assignment: CDR1 MNHEY and CDR2 SMNVEV (reference sequence). The CDR3 has 20 residues.

V gene TRBV19 combines with J gene TRBJ1-6; D is unresolved. The CDR3 has 17 amino acids. V lost 5 bases and J lost 7, with 21 bases in between. Germline V gene lookup returns CDR1 LNHDA and CDR2 SQIVND (reference sequence). In nucleotides, the CDR3 is TGTGCCAGTAGTCAACGACCCGGCGGGCTTTTCAATTCACCCCTCCACTTT. Its protein is CASSQRPGGLFNSPLHF.

The rearrangement uses TRBV3-1 (or the pseudogene TRBV3-2) and TRBJ2-7, with 8 nucleotides matching TRBD2. Germline CDR1 and CDR2: LGHDT and YNNKEL (reference sequence). There are 14 residues in the CDR3. V dropped 4 bases and J dropped 3; count of bases not matched to a gene: 5. The CDR3: CASSRSGKVYEQYF. Here the CDR3 DNA reads TGTGCCAGCAGCCGTAGCGGGAAGGTCTACGAGCAGTACTTC.

The table lists this clone with a count of one. This chain uses TRBV19 with TRBJ1-1, with TRBD1 as a possible D gene (6 bases). The CDR3 sequence is 12 residues long. Germline V gene lookup returns CDR1 LNHDA and CDR2 SQIVND (reference sequence). V was trimmed by 7 bases and J by 5 bases, leaving 11 bases between them. In DNA, the CDR3 is TGTGCCAGTATAGGGACAACTACTGAAGCTTTCTTT. Translating gives CASIGTTTEAFF.

The chain recombines TRBV10-3 with TRBJ2-2; 7 bases match TRBD1. The CDR3 runs 16 residues. Trimming removed 6 bases from V and 3 bases from J; junction bases left unmatched: 10. Germline CDR1 and CDR2: ENHRY and SYGVKD. CDR3 sequence reads: CAIRRAGGVDTGELFF. DNA of the CDR3: TGTGCCATCAGGAGGGCAGGGGGTGTGGACACCGGGGAGCTGTTTTTT.

The chain couples TRBV6-5 to TRBJ1-1; D remains unclear. V dropped 5 bases and J dropped 3 bases, with 10 bases sitting between them. Germline V gene data show CDR1 as MNHEY and CDR2 as SVGAGI. CDR3 length: 13 residues. Here the CDR3 DNA reads TGTGCCAGCAGTACGGACTTCGACACTGAAGCTTTCTTT. It specifies CASSTDFDTEAFF.

This rearrangement joins TRBV5-1 to TRBJ2-7; TRBD1 matches 8 bases. V trimming: 2 bases; J trimming: 6 bases; junction bases outside the gene matches: 7. The CDR3 sequence is 14 residues long. CDR1 is SGHRS and CDR2 is YFSETQ in the germline V gene. As DNA, the CDR3 is TGCGCCAGCAGCTTAGACAGGGGAGTTTTCGAGCAGTACTTC. Its translation is CASSLDRGVFEQYF.

V and J are TRBV11-2 and TRBJ1-4; D unresolved. The V end was cut by 1 base, the J end by 15 bases, with 9 bases between. Germline CDR1 reads SGHAT; CDR2 reads FQNNGV. This CDR3 is built from 11 residues. CDR3 coding DNA: TGTGCCAGCAGCTTAGGGGCGCGAGTGTTTTTT. This encodes CASSLGARVFF.

The J gene is TRBJ2-3, the V gene TRBV28; weak D call: TRBD1 (6 bases). CDR3 length: 15 residues. The V end lost 1 base, the J end lost 2 bases, and 10 bases lay between the germline ends. Germline V lookup: CDR1 MDHEN, CDR2 SYDVKM. The CDR3 loop reads CASSLYVGHTDTQYF. The CDR3 DNA reads TGTGCCAGCAGTTTATATGTGGGACACACAGATACGCAGTATTTT.

This clone was seen once. This chain links TRBV5-1 with TRBJ1-1; D unclear. Looked up from germline, CDR1 is SGHRS and CDR2 is YFSETQ. CDR3 length: 16 residues. The ends were cut back, 4 bases at V and 0 bases at J, with 16 bases in the middle. The CDR3 nucleotides read TGCGCCAGCAGCCCGAACCGGGTCGGAGTGAACACTGAAGCTTTCTTT. It codes for CASSPNRVGVNTEAFF. Combining the CDR3 with reference TRBV5-1 and TRBJ1-1 gives the whole variable domain KAGVTQTPRYLIKTRGQQVTLSCSPISGHRSVSWYQQTPGQGLQFLFEYFSETQRNKGNFPGRFSGRQFSNSRSEMNVSTLELGDSALYLCASSPNRVGVNTEAFFGQGTRLTVV.

This rearrangement joins TRBV7-6 to TRBJ2-5; TRBD2 matches at 8 bases. Germline V gives CDR1 SGHVS, CDR2 FNYEAQ. The V segment lost 5 bases and the J segment 4 bases; nucleotides outside the gene matches: 6. CDR3 length equals 14 residues. This chain's CDR3 is CASSRGLAGETQYF. CDR3 nucleotides: TGTGCCAGCAGCCGCGGACTAGCCGGAGAGACCCAGTACTTC.